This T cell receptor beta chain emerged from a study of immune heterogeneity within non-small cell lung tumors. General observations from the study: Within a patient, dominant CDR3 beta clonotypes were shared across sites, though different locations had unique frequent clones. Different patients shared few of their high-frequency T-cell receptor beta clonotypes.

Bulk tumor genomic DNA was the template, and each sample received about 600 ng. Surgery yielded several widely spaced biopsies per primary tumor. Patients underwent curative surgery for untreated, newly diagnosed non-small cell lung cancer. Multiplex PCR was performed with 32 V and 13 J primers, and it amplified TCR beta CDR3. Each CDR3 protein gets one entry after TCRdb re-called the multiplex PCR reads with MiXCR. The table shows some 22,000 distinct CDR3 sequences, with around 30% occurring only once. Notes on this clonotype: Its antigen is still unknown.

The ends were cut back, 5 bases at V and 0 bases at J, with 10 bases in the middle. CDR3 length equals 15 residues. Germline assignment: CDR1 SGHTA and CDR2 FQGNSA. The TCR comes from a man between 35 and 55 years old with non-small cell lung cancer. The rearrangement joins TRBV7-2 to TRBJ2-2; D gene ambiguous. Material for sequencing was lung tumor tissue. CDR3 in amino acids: CASSRWAANTGELFF. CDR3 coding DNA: TGTGCCAGCAGCCGATGGGCGGCGAACACCGGGGAGCTGTTTTTT.